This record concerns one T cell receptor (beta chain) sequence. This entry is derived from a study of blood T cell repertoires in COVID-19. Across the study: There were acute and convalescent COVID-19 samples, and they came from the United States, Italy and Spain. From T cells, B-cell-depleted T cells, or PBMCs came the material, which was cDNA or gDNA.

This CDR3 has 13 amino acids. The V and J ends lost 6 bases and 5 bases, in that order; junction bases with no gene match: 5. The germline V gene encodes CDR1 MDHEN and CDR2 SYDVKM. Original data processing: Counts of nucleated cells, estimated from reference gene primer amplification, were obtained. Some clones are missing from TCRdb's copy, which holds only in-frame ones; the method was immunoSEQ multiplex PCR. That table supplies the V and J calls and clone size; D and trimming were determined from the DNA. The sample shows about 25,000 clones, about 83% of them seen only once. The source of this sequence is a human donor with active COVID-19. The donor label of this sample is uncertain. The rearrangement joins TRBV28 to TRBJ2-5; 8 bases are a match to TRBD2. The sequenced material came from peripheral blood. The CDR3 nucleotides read TGTGCCAGCAGGCCGGGGGGGAGGGAGACCCAGTACTTC. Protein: CASRPGGRETQYF.